Sequencing of this T cell receptor beta chain was carried out in a study of blood T cells in healthy people across ages. The wider study: Per two T cells, template switching captured roughly one barcoded beta molecule.

This clonotype appeared a single time. This CDR3 is built from 15 residues. Germline V gives CDR1 KGHSY, CDR2 FQNENV. The J segment lost 4 bases and the V segment lost 4 bases, leaving 7 bases of the junction unmatched. Combining a sample-barcoded 5' primer with a J-beta primer mix, a second PCR ran for 7 to 11 cycles. TCRdb re-derived calls from the 5' RACE reads in MiXCR, one entry per CDR3 protein. The sample holds about 1.5 million distinct CDR3 sequences; 35% to 45% are singletons and the top ten take about 4.1%. Peripheral blood from each donor was collected in a volume of about 9.9 milliliters. Every sample had a minimum of 6.5 million PBMCs isolated.

This TCR was recovered from a woman younger than 35 in good health. The chain is built from TRBV16 and TRBJ2-5, with 9 bases that match TRBD1. Sequencing input: blood. The CDR3 bases are TGTGCCAGCAGCCTCGGACAGGGGCCCAGAGAGACCCAGTACTTC. This encodes CASSLGQGPRETQYF.